A selection of T cell receptor beta chains follows, all from one sample in a study of OX40 agonist ivuxolimab in advanced cancers. This table comes from immunoSEQ multiplex PCR, and its TCRdb copy is limited to in-frame clones, with some not included. This table has 85,000 or so clones, 70% to 90% appearing once. The input for sequencing was CD4+ or CD8+ T cells sorted from blood, taken in a trial of the OX40 agonist ivuxolimab. These receptors came from an adult with an advanced solid tumor such as melanoma, head and neck, liver or kidney cancer. The CDR3 runs from the conserved cysteine through the conserved F or W. D genes are given only for firm matches. Clone size appears in some rows only: once, few, many, or a class for an expanded clone.

d_gene	len	abundance	j_gene	v_gene	CDR3aa	CDR3nt
NA	13	once	TRBJ2-1	TRBV2	CASKPGRYNEQFF	TGTGCCAGCAAACCCGGACGGTACAATGAGCAGTTCTTC
NA	16	NA	TRBJ1-6	TRBV5-4	CASSLSGVGINSPLHF	TGTGCCAGCAGCTTGAGTGGGGTAGGGATTAATTCACCCCTCCACTTT
TRBD1	13	NA	TRBJ1-2	TRBV6-5	CASRLGQTYGYTF	TGTGCCAGCAGGTTGGGACAGACCTATGGCTACACCTTC
TRBD2	16	NA	TRBJ2-3	TRBV2	CASILGGGAGTDTQYF	TGTGCCAGCATTCTCGGCGGGGGGGCCGGCACAGATACGCAGTATTTT
TRBD1	15	NA	TRBJ1-4	TRBV9	CASSPRQGMGEKLFF	TGTGCCAGCAGCCCTCGACAGGGAATGGGTGAAAAACTGTTTTTT
NA	13	few	TRBJ2-5	TRBV11-2	CASNRGQKETQYF	TGTGCCAGCAATCGAGGACAGAAAGAGACCCAGTACTTC
NA	15	NA	TRBJ1-5	TRBV28	CASSLPQGSNQPQHF	TGTGCCAGCAGTTTACCTCAGGGCAGCAATCAGCCCCAGCATTTT
TRBD1	17	once	TRBJ1-5	TRBV19	CASSRRDRGKGNQPQHF	TGTGCCAGTAGTCGGCGGGACAGGGGTAAAGGCAATCAGCCCCAGCATTTT
NA	13	NA	TRBJ1-1	TRBV29-1	CSVGYHGVTEAFF	TGCAGCGTCGGATACCACGGGGTAACTGAAGCTTTCTTT
NA	12	NA	TRBJ2-1	TRBV6-1	CASSEVSNEQFF	TGTGCCAGCAGTGAGGTTTCTAATGAGCAGTTCTTC
NA	11	few	TRBJ1-5	TRBV27	CANTGNQPQHF	TGTGCCAATACAGGGAATCAGCCCCAGCATTTT
NA	14	once	TRBJ2-7	TRBV10-1	CASSEAGALYEQYF	TGCGCCAGCAGTGAGGCAGGAGCATTGTACGAGCAGTACTTC
NA	14	NA	TRBJ2-1	TRBV5-5	CASSLGPSFNEQFF	TGTGCCAGCAGCTTGGGCCCCTCGTTTAATGAGCAGTTCTTC
TRBD1	12	NA	TRBJ1-1	TRBV5-4	CASSLDRGRAFF	TGTGCCAGCAGCTTGGACAGGGGGAGGGCTTTCTTT
NA	15	NA	TRBJ1-3	TRBV28	CASGRRPFSGNTIYF	TGTGCCAGCGGAAGACGTCCCTTCTCTGGAAACACCATATATTTT
NA	15	NA	TRBJ1-2	TRBV7-9	CASSLEGYRVSGYTF	TGTGCCAGCAGCTTAGAAGGGTACCGGGTTTCTGGCTACACCTTC
NA	15	NA	TRBJ1-6	TRBV30	CAWRDSGTGNSPLHF	TGTGCCTGGAGGGATTCCGGGACGGGTAATTCACCCCTCCACTTT
NA	13	NA	TRBJ1-1	TRBV4-3	CASSPGGNTEAFF	TGCGCCAGCAGCCCGGGCGGGAACACTGAAGCTTTCTTT
NA	15	NA	TRBJ2-5	TRBV19	CASSPRLGLQETQYF	TGTGCCAGTAGTCCCAGACTAGGACTACAAGAGACCCAGTACTTC
NA	14	NA	TRBJ1-6	TRBV19	CASSREGGRSPLHF	TGTGCCAGTAGTAGGGAGGGGGGCCGTTCACCCCTCCACTTT
NA	13	few	TRBJ1-1	TRBV6-1	CASSKASRTEAFF	TGTGCCAGCAGCAAGGCCAGTCGTACTGAAGCTTTCTTT
NA	15	NA	TRBJ1-5	TRBV5-6	CASSFEGGGNQPQHF	TGTGCCAGCAGCTTTGAGGGAGGAGGCAATCAGCCCCAGCATTTT
NA	11	once	TRBJ2-5	TRBV30	CAWSVSETQYF	TGTGCCTGGAGTGTTTCCGAGACCCAGTACTTC
NA	13	NA	TRBJ2-2	TRBV18	CASSTGVTGELFF	TGTGCCAGCTCGACAGGTGTTACCGGGGAGCTGTTTTTT
TRBD2	15	NA	TRBJ2-5	TRBV6-6	CASTEQRGGPETQYF	TGTGCCAGCACCGAACAGCGGGGGGGCCCGGAGACCCAGTACTTC
NA	15	NA	TRBJ1-4	TRBV6-1	CASSGSTLTNEKLFF	TGTGCCAGCAGTGGATCGACGTTGACTAATGAAAAACTGTTTTTT
NA	14	few	TRBJ2-3	TRBV5-1	CASRSTTEKDTQYF	TGCGCCAGCAGGAGTACGACGGAAAAAGATACGCAGTATTTT
NA	13	NA	TRBJ1-1	TRBV29-1	CSVTEQGNTEAFF	TGCAGCGTGACCGAACAGGGGAACACTGAAGCTTTCTTT